Following are 3 T cell receptor beta chains from one sample sequenced in a study of T cells in Graves' hyperthyroidism and ophthalmopathy. Amplified TCR beta CDR3 regions came from RNA transcripts. The HTBI primer set served for first-round RT-PCR of the TCR CDR3. One entry per CDR3 protein, called by TCRdb with MiXCR from the multiplex PCR reads. Of hundreds of thousands of distinct CDR3 sequences listed, 14% are singletons. Sequencing was done on a sample of blood. Receptor source: a woman between 18 and 29 years old with Graves' hyperthyroidism.

This clonotype was observed at least ten times. The chain links TRBV13 to TRBJ1-4; 9 bases map to TRBD1. V lost 5 bases to trimming and J lost 7 bases; unmatched junction nucleotides: 8. Germline V lookup: CDR1 PRHDT, CDR2 FYEKMQ (reference sequence). The length of the CDR3 is 15 residues. CDR3 bases: TGTGCCAGCAGCCTTGGGACAGGGATGGGTGAAAAACTGTTTTTT. This gives the protein CASSLGTGMGEKLFF.

This clonotype showed up many times. The chain is built from TRBV3-1 and TRBJ2-7; possibly TRBD2 for D (6 bases). The germline V and J ends were trimmed by 0 bases and 0 bases, with 12 bases remaining between them. Germline values: CDR1 LGHDT, CDR2 YNNKEL (reference sequence). The CDR3 loop spans 16 amino acids. The CDR3 protein is CASSQDNAGFSYEQYF. The CDR3 nucleotides are TGTGCCAGCAGCCAAGATAATGCGGGGTTCTCCTACGAGCAGTACTTC.

This clonotype was recorded at least ten times. The V and J genes are TRBV18 and TRBJ2-7, with D unresolved. The ends were cut back, 3 bases at V and 5 bases at J, with 11 bases in the middle. CDR3 length equals 13 residues. The germline gives CDR1 KGHSH, CDR2 LQKENI. CDR3 loop: CASSPPDSDEQYF. The CDR3, as DNA: TGTGCCAGCTCACCCCCCGATTCGGACGAGCAGTACTTC.